This T cell receptor (beta chain) is from a study of Ad26.COV2.S vaccination and SARS-CoV-2 variants. For the study at large: Ad26.COV2.S, an intramuscular injection, was given once or twice 56 days apart.

This clone was counted a few times. Its antigen is currently unknown. Study outcomes and limitations: After vaccination, substantial breadth of spike-specific CD8+ and CD4+ responses was reported.

V was shortened by 5 bases and J by 2 bases, with 14 bases between the two germline ends. CDR1 SGHRS and CDR2 YFSETQ come from the germline V gene. The CDR3 extends over 16 amino acids. Here immunoSEQ multiplex PCR was the method, and the copy in TCRdb shows in-frame clones only, minus some. The sample lists about 400,000 clones, 70% to 90% occurring once. Treatment of the sample: 19 received Ad26.COV2.S at low or high dose, single or two shots; about five received placebo; per-sample allocation not given. Collection of samples fell on day 63 after the first vaccine or placebo injection. The sequence derives from a person aged 18 to 65 who received the Ad26.COV2.S COVID-19 vaccine or a placebo. This sequence joins TRBV5-1 and TRBJ1-6, with D hard to call. The input for sequencing was peripheral blood, taken in a trial of Ad26.COV2.S vaccine versus placebo. The CDR3 loop is CASRLGVPPYNSPLHF. The CDR3 nucleotides read TGCGCCAGCAGACTTGGTGTCCCACCCTATAATTCACCCCTCCACTTT.